Listed below are T cell receptor beta chains from one sample, sequenced in a study of T cell responses to AZD1222 COVID-19 vaccine. Sequencing was performed with immunoSEQ multiplex PCR; in TCRdb, only in-frame clones are kept and a portion is missing. The sample contains 120,000 or so clones, 70% to 90% of which appear only once. The sequencing here drew on peripheral blood, taken on day 0 of AZD1222 vaccination. The receptors derive from an adult in good health. Each CDR3 is given with its conserved first and last residue. D genes are given only for firm matches. The listing skips clone size in some rows; elsewhere it reads once, few, many or a size class.

V gene	D gene	clone size	J gene	CDR3 protein	CDR3 DNA
TRBV19	TRBD1	once	TRBJ1-5	CASSPEDRGRNQPQHF	TGTGCCAGTAGTCCCGAAGACAGGGGGCGAAATCAGCCCCAGCATTTT
TRBV4-2	TRBD2	-	TRBJ2-7	CASRGLAGGPGSHEQYF	TGTGCCAGCAGAGGGCTAGCGGGAGGGCCAGGTTCCCACGAGCAGTACTTC
TRBV4-2	-	-	TRBJ2-1	CASSQDPGTGGMGEQFF	TGTGCCAGCAGCCAAGATCCCGGGACTGGCGGGATGGGTGAGCAGTTCTTC
TRBV9	-	few	TRBJ2-1	CASSVGGADFGEQFF	TGTGCCAGCAGCGTAGGGGGGGCCGATTTTGGTGAGCAGTTCTTC
TRBV3-1/TRBV3-2	TRBD1	-	TRBJ1-1	CASVQGTGNVNTEAFF	TGTGCCAGCGTTCAGGGGACAGGGAACGTGAACACTGAAGCTTTCTTT
TRBV5-8	TRBD2	-	TRBJ2-5	CASSLGAGLETQYF	TGTGCCAGCAGCTTGGGAGCGGGACTAGAGACCCAGTACTTC
TRBV7-3	TRBD2	once	TRBJ2-2	CASSPLAEANTGELFF	TGTGCCAGCAGCCCACTAGCGGAGGCGAACACCGGGGAGCTGTTTTTT
TRBV12-3/TRBV12-4	-	-	TRBJ2-2	CASSLTTTGELFF	TGTGCCAGCAGTTTGACTACTACCGGGGAGCTGTTTTTT
TRBV3-1/TRBV3-2	-	-	TRBJ1-3	CASSQVGRPDSGNTIYF	TGTGCCAGCAGCCAAGTCGGCAGACCTGACTCTGGAAACACCATATATTTT
TRBV4-2	-	-	TRBJ2-1	CASSQGQAGAYNEQFF	TGTGCCAGCAGCCAAGGTCAGGCAGGGGCGTACAATGAGCAGTTCTTC
TRBV7-2	-	-	TRBJ2-5	CASSLAGGLETQYF	TGTGCCAGCAGCTTAGCGGGGGGGCTGGAGACCCAGTACTTC
TRBV7-8	-	-	TRBJ1-1	CASSLLFSEAFF	TGTGCCAGCAGCTTACTCTTCTCTGAAGCTTTCTTT
TRBV6-5	-	-	TRBJ1-2	CASSYVFRPANYGYTF	TGTGCCAGCAGTTACGTGTTTCGGCCAGCTAACTATGGCTACACCTTC
TRBV7-2	TRBD2	-	TRBJ2-7	CASSHPGLEVEQYF	TGTGCCAGCAGCCATCCGGGACTAGAGGTCGAGCAGTACTTC
TRBV9	TRBD2	-	TRBJ2-7	CASSPAGGGSSYEQYF	TGTGCCAGCAGCCCAGCGGGAGGGGGCAGCTCCTACGAGCAGTACTTC
TRBV6-2/TRBV6-3	TRBD2	-	TRBJ2-1	CASGHRFGGREFF	TGTGCCAGCGGCCACCGCTTTGGCGGGAGGGAGTTCTTC
TRBV4-1	-	-	TRBJ2-3	CASSQSEGDGTDTQYF	TGCGCCAGCAGCCAATCCGAGGGGGACGGCACAGATACGCAGTATTTT
TRBV30	-	-	TRBJ1-2	CAWSVHGRSEGYTF	TGTGCCTGGAGTGTACATGGCCGGTCCGAAGGCTACACCTTC
TRBV7-6	TRBD1	once	TRBJ1-3	CASTAGQGANSGNTIYF	TGTGCCAGCACCGCTGGGCAGGGGGCTAACTCTGGAAACACCATATATTTT
TRBV28	TRBD2	-	TRBJ2-4	CASSLSPGGAIQYF	TGTGCCAGCAGTTTATCCCCGGGGGGGGCCATTCAGTACTTC
TRBV11-3	-	once	TRBJ1-1	CASAGMGNTEAFF	TGTGCCAGCGCCGGGATGGGGAACACTGAAGCTTTCTTT
TRBV6-4	-	-	TRBJ1-6	CASSAEGPVNNSPLHF	TGTGCCAGCAGTGCTGAGGGACCGGTCAATAATTCACCCCTCCACTTT
TRBV10-2	-	once	TRBJ2-3	CASSGGTQYF	TGCGCCAGCAGTGGGGGTACGCAGTATTTT
TRBV3-1/TRBV3-2	TRBD1	-	TRBJ1-6	CASSQSPSGRGNSPLHF	TGTGCCAGCAGCCAAAGCCCCTCCGGCAGGGGGAATTCACCCCTCCACTTT
TRBV5-1	-	-	TRBJ2-2	CASSQLGGTGELFF	TGCGCCAGCAGCCAATTAGGGGGGACCGGGGAGCTGTTTTTT
TRBV2	TRBD1	-	TRBJ2-7	CASSPQTGGYEQYF	TGTGCCAGCTCCCCCCAGACAGGGGGCTACGAGCAGTACTTC
TRBV2	TRBD2	-	TRBJ2-3	CASSERWTSGADTQYF	TGTGCCAGCAGTGAAAGGTGGACTAGCGGGGCAGATACGCAGTATTTT
TRBV3-1/TRBV3-2	TRBD1	-	TRBJ1-2	CASSLGQGARNGYTF	TGTGCCAGCAGCCTCGGACAGGGGGCGAGAAATGGCTACACCTTC
TRBV6-2/TRBV6-3	TRBD2	-	TRBJ2-1	CASSLSGRAYEQFF	TGTGCCAGCAGCCTCTCCGGGAGGGCCTATGAGCAGTTCTTC
TRBV5-8	-	-	TRBJ1-1	CASSLFAREDTEAFF	TGTGCCAGCAGCTTGTTCGCCAGGGAGGACACTGAAGCTTTCTTT
TRBV9	TRBD1	-	TRBJ1-6	CASSAETGPNSPLHF	TGTGCCAGCAGCGCCGAGACAGGGCCCAATTCACCCCTCCACTTT
TRBV29-1	-	-	TRBJ2-7	CSVETGFPSYEQYF	TGCAGCGTTGAAACAGGGTTCCCCTCCTACGAGCAGTACTTC
TRBV15	TRBD1	-	TRBJ2-7	CATSRGQGEGSYEQYF	TGTGCCACCAGCAGGGGACAGGGAGAGGGCTCCTACGAGCAGTACTTC
TRBV5-4	-	-	TRBJ2-3	CASSLPRAPDTQYF	TGTGCCAGCAGCTTGCCCAGGGCACCAGATACGCAGTATTTT
TRBV19	-	-	TRBJ2-2	CASKTAEGDGELFF	TGTGCCAGTAAGACTGCGGAGGGGGACGGGGAGCTGTTTTTT
TRBV2	TRBD1	few	TRBJ1-4	CASRNRDSGEKLFF	TGTGCCAGCAGGAACCGGGACAGCGGTGAAAAACTGTTTTTT
TRBV12-3/TRBV12-4	TRBD1	-	TRBJ1-2	CASSKTGGRGYTF	TGTGCCAGCAGTAAAACAGGGGGCAGGGGCTACACCTTC
TRBV3-1/TRBV3-2	TRBD1	-	TRBJ2-1	CASSLRDRYNEQFF	TGTGCCAGCAGCCTCCGGGACAGATACAATGAGCAGTTCTTC
TRBV27	TRBD1	-	TRBJ2-2	CASSSAPGQGVNGELFF	TGTGCCAGCAGTTCCGCCCCTGGGCAGGGGGTTAACGGGGAGCTGTTTTTT
TRBV19	-	-	TRBJ1-5	CASIPIAGGNQPQHF	TGTGCCAGTATCCCCATTGCAGGGGGCAATCAGCCCCAGCATTTT
TRBV7-2	-	-	TRBJ2-7	CASSLVVRDQLGF	TGTGCCAGCAGCTTAGTTGTAAGAGACCAACTGGGCTTC
TRBV5-1	-	-	TRBJ2-2	CASSPAGQLTGELFF	TGCGCCAGCAGCCCGGCAGGGCAGCTCACCGGGGAGCTGTTTTTT
TRBV19	-	once	TRBJ2-3	CASSIGQITDTQYF	TGTGCCAGTAGTATAGGTCAAATCACAGATACGCAGTATTTT
TRBV6-6	-	once	TRBJ1-1	CASSYLGGTEAFF	TGTGCCAGCAGTTACCTGGGGGGCACTGAAGCTTTCTTT
TRBV7-9	-	-	TRBJ2-3	CASSLVGASTDTQYF	TGTGCCAGCAGCTTGGTAGGGGCTAGCACAGATACGCAGTATTTT
TRBV2	TRBD1	once	TRBJ2-1	CASRSVRTGGLNEQFF	TGTGCCAGCAGGTCCGTGAGGACAGGGGGCTTGAATGAGCAGTTCTTC
TRBV11-2	-	-	TRBJ2-1	CASSLAAYNEQFF	TGTGCCAGCAGCTTAGCGGCCTACAATGAGCAGTTCTTC
TRBV5-1	-	-	TRBJ2-7	CASSLEAASSYEQYF	TGCGCCAGCAGCTTGGAGGCAGCGAGCTCCTACGAGCAGTACTTC
TRBV19	-	few	TRBJ2-7	CASSKEFSYEQYF	TGTGCCAGTAGTAAGGAGTTCTCCTACGAGCAGTACTTC
TRBV27	-	once	TRBJ2-1	CASSFRFNNEQFF	TGTGCCAGCAGTTTTAGATTTAACAATGAGCAGTTCTTC
TRBV5-1	-	-	TRBJ2-1	CASSRAASRDNEQFF	TGCGCCAGCAGCAGGGCAGCCTCCCGGGACAATGAGCAGTTCTTC
TRBV7-6	-	-	TRBJ1-4	CASSLWREKLFF	TGTGCCAGCAGCTTATGGCGCGAAAAACTGTTTTTT